Listed below are T cell receptor beta chains from one sample, sequenced in a study of T-cell reconstitution after alpha-beta-depleted transplantation in children. TCRdb passed the PCR reads through MiXCR, listing each CDR3 protein once. The top ten clones hold more than 2% of a sample with about 500,000 distinct CDR3 sequences, 32% of them seen once. The specimen comprised PBMCs from the stem cell graft donor, sampled from the stem cell graft. All receptors derive from a human donor who donated a stem cell graft to a child with aplastic anemia. Each CDR3 is given with its conserved first and last residue. A D gene is named only where the DNA matches it firmly. The size entry is marked missing in some rows and otherwise reads once, few, many or a size class.

D gene | J gene | V gene | clone size | CDR3 DNA | CDR3 protein
- | TRBJ1-2 | TRBV27 | - | TGTGCCAGCAGTTTATCAGGGTCTTATGGCTACACCTTC | CASSLSGSYGYTF
- | TRBJ1-3 | TRBV7-2 | - | TGTGCCAGCAGCTTAGCCACAGGAATCTCCTCTGGAAACACCATATATTTT | CASSLATGISSGNTIYF
TRBD1 | TRBJ2-3 | TRBV29-1 | - | TGCAGCGTCGCTTACGAGGGGGCTAGCACAGATACGCAGTATTTT | CSVAYEGASTDTQYF
- | TRBJ1-4 | TRBV29-1 | few | TGCAGCGTTGGAGGGGAGAGTGAAAAACTGTTTTTT | CSVGGESEKLFF
- | TRBJ2-7 | TRBV7-9 | few | TGTGCCAGCAGCTCCAGGGTAAACGAGCAGTACTTC | CASSSRVNEQYF
- | TRBJ1-1 | TRBV30 | - | TGTGCCTGGAGTGAAATCCCAATGAACAGTGAAGCTTTCTTT | CAWSEIPMNSEAFF
- | TRBJ1-6 | TRBV20-1 | - | TGCAGTGCTAGCGCGCGGAATTCACCCCTCCACTTT | CSASARNSPLHF
- | TRBJ2-5 | TRBV29-1 | few | TGCAGCGTTGATGACATCGAAGAGACCCAGTACTTC | CSVDDIEETQYF
TRBD2 | TRBJ2-3 | TRBV6-4 | - | TGTGCCAGTCGACGGGAGGCGGGGAACACAGATACGCAGTATTTT | CASRREAGNTDTQYF
TRBD1 | TRBJ2-5 | TRBV2 | few | TGTGCCAGCAGTTTACAGGGGGTACGAGAGACCCAGTACTTC | CASSLQGVRETQYF